This T cell receptor beta chain was sequenced in a study of spatial heterogeneity in lung cancer. Study-level information: Alpha-chain detections were consistently fewer than beta-chain detections among the sequences.

The sample holds many counts of this clonotype. The sample's time point: sample taken at primary tumor resection. The sequenced material consisted of unsorted whole RNA from tumor, nontumor lung or frozen PBMC. TCRdb re-called the 5' RACE reads through MiXCR, storing one row per CDR3 protein. The table records around 14,000 distinct CDR3 sequences, under 14% of them present only once. The TCR sequence derives from a female donor with early-stage non-small cell lung cancer. The source was PBMCs, collected at surgery.

This CDR3 reads CASSQGRSSYEQYF. The CDR3 DNA is TGTGCCAGCAGCCAGGGACGGAGCTCCTACGAGCAGTACTTC. The chain recombines TRBV3-1 with TRBJ2-7; D is perhaps TRBD1 or TRBD2 (5 bases each). V was shortened by 3 bases and J by 0 bases, with 9 bases between the two germline ends. Germline V lookup: CDR1 LGHDT, CDR2 YNNKEL (reference sequence). The CDR3 consists of 14 residues.